This T cell receptor (beta chain) was observed in a study of T cell repertoires in cytomegalovirus infection. Looking at the study overall: CMV infection together with matching HLA type was indicated by public TCR beta signatures.

TCRdb used MiXCR to reprocess the reads, holding one entry per CDR3 protein. The table records 120,000 to 150,000 distinct CDR3 sequences, 5% to 6.5% of them present only once. This clonotype was observed many times. Its antigen is as yet unknown. Points from the study as a whole: Cumulative frequency of public TCR beta families picked out carriers of CMV plus the relevant HLA. Clonotypes of TCR beta that were HLA-C-restricted and CMV-specific dominated the ex vivo response.

The V segment lost 4 bases and the J segment 5 bases; nucleotides outside the gene matches: 2. CDR3 length: 14 residues. The germline gives CDR1 SGHTA, CDR2 FQGTGA. The sequenced sample was PBMCs. The origin of this receptor is a human donor in good health (CMV status not recorded). Some clones in this sample may be carry-over from other donors' samples. The chain employs TRBV7-3 and TRBJ2-5; TRBD2 agrees at 12 bases. CDR3 nucleotides: TGTGCCAGCAGCTCGGGGACTAGCGGGGAGACCCAGTACTTC. Protein product: CASSSGTSGETQYF.